Below, 10 T cell receptor beta chains from the same sample are listed, as sequenced in a study of T cells in Graves' hyperthyroidism and ophthalmopathy. Authors of the study amplified TCR beta CDR3 regions from RNA transcripts. TCR CDR3 regions were first amplified by RT-PCR with HTBI primers. TCRdb re-called the multiplex PCR reads with MiXCR, one entry per CDR3 protein. The data hold approximately 710,000 distinct CDR3 sequences, with 15% to 20% observed a single time. The material sequenced was blood. These receptors were taken from a man in his forties or fifties with Graves' hyperthyroidism.

This clonotype was seen many times. The chain is built from TRBV28 and TRBJ1-4; 9 nucleotides align to TRBD1. With 5 bases clipped from V and 8 bases from J, the junction kept 15 bases outside the gene matches. Germline CDR1 MDHEN, CDR2 SYDVKM. The CDR3 has 17 amino acids. The CDR3 reads CASSRIPGTGKKEKLFF. Here the CDR3 DNA reads TGTGCCAGCAGTCGCATCCCGGGGACAGGGAAGAAAGAAAAACTGTTTTTT. The whole variable domain, remainder taken from reference TRBV28 and TRBJ1-4, is DVKVTQSSRYLVKRTGEKVFLECVQDMDHENMFWYRQDPGLGLRLIYFSYDVKMKEKGDIPEGYSVSREKKERFSLILESASTNQTSMYLCASSRIPGTGKKEKLFFGSGTQLSVL.

This clonotype showed up many times. The CDR3 here is CASSWSDLAEAFF. CDR3 bases: TGTGCCAGCAGTTGGTCGGATTTGGCTGAAGCTTTCTTT. The chain joins TRBV28 to TRBJ1-1; no reliable D call. The ends were cut back, 4 bases at V and 6 bases at J, with 12 bases in the middle. The CDR3 runs 13 residues. CDR1 and CDR2 from the germline V gene are MDHEN and SYDVKM.

This clonotype was counted at least ten times. The V and J genes are TRBV28 and TRBJ2-5; 11 bases fit TRBD1. The V and J ends lost 4 bases and 6 bases, in that order; junction bases with no gene match: 4. Germline V gene lookup returns CDR1 MDHEN and CDR2 SYDVKM. The CDR3 spans 14 residues. CDR3 nucleotides: TGTGCCAGCAGTTGGGGACAGGGGGTGAAGACCCAGTACTTC. Translating it yields CASSWGQGVKTQYF.

This clonotype was observed a few times. The gene calls are TRBV9 and TRBJ2-1, with D unclear. The CDR3 extends over 15 amino acids. Germline V CDR1 and CDR2: SGDLS, YYNGEE. V lost 0 bases and J 5 bases, leaving 12 bases between the germline ends. This CDR3 reads CASSVGTQMNNEQFF. For the CDR3, the DNA is TGTGCCAGCAGCGTAGGTACACAGATGAACAATGAGCAGTTCTTC.

The sample holds a few counts of this clonotype. V gene TRBV6-1 combines with J gene TRBJ1-1; D is unresolved. Trimming shortened V by 10 bases and J by 5 bases, and 8 bases separated the two germline ends. Germline V gene lookup returns CDR1 MNHNS and CDR2 SASEGT. This CDR3 is built from 10 residues. This CDR3 reads CATGQTEAFF. CDR3 nucleotide sequence: TGTGCCACCGGGCAGACTGAAGCTTTCTTT.

This clonotype appeared many times. This rearrangement joins TRBV12-5 to TRBJ1-4; 7 positions match TRBD1. The germline V gene encodes CDR1 LGHNT and CDR2 FRNRAP. The length of the CDR3 is 14 residues. The V and J ends lost 9 bases and 8 bases, in that order; junction bases with no gene match: 12. The CDR3 protein is CARGQPAIGEKLFF. CDR3 nucleotide sequence: TGTGCTAGGGGACAGCCCGCAATAGGGGAAAAACTGTTTTTT. Supplemented by reference TRBV12-5 and TRBJ1-4, the full variable domain reads DARVTQTPRHKVTEMGQEVTMRCQPILGHNTVFWYRQTMMQGLELLAYFRNRAPLDDSGMPKDRFSAEMPDATLATLKIQPSEPRDSAVYFCARGQPAIGEKLFFGSGTQLSVL.

In this sample, this clonotype turned up many times. The V and J genes are TRBV11-2 and TRBJ1-2; 10 positions match TRBD1. This CDR3 region has 14 residues. V shed 5 bases, J shed 7 bases, and the junction held 7 bases outside the gene matches. Per germline, CDR1 SGHAT and CDR2 FQNNGV. CDR3 protein: CASSGQGDRGGYTF. CDR3 DNA: TGTGCCAGCAGCGGCCAGGGGGACAGGGGTGGCTACACCTTC.

This clonotype was counted ten times or more. CDR3 residues: CASISRDRGYEQYF. The CDR3 region has the DNA TGTGCCAGCATCAGCCGGGACAGGGGCTACGAGCAGTACTTC. The rearrangement uses TRBV28 and TRBJ2-7, with 10 bases identical to TRBD1. Germline CDR1 and CDR2: MDHEN and SYDVKM. V shed 7 bases, J shed 3 bases, and the junction held 6 bases outside the gene matches. The CDR3 contains 14 residues.

In this sample, this clonotype turned up many times. The chain links TRBV12-3 or TRBV12-4 to TRBJ2-3; 11 bases match TRBD1. This CDR3 is 16 amino acids long. The J segment lost 2 bases and the V segment lost 5 bases, leaving 6 bases of the junction unmatched. CDR3 nucleotide sequence: TGTGCCAGCAGTCACGGGACAGGGGGTGTCACAGATACGCAGTATTTT. Translated: CASSHGTGGVTDTQYF.

This chain connects TRBV11-3 to TRBJ2-1; D is possibly TRBD2 (6 bases). The germline V gene has CDR1 SGHNT and CDR2 YENEEA. Trimming shortened V by 2 bases and J by 2 bases, and 10 bases separated the two germline ends. There are 15 residues in the CDR3. As DNA, the CDR3 is TGTGCCAGCAGCTTAAGGGAGGTGACCTACAATGAGCAGTTCTTC. It specifies CASSLREVTYNEQFF.